This T cell receptor beta chain came from a study of regulatory T cells in long-lasting Graves disease. Findings and caveats of the study: Repertoires from persistent disease leaned toward TRBV28, TRBJ1-2 and TRBJ2-5. Clonotypes that were public and shared totalled about 2,500 in persistent patients versus 850 to 1,000 in new patients.

The time point was: newly diagnosed GD, antithyroid drugs for less than 3 months. With RNA extracted from PBMCs as input, the TCR library was made. Graves' disease diagnosis followed American Thyroid Association guidelines. Construction of the TCR beta libraries employed iRepertoire HTBI primers in conjunction with Arm-PCR of CDR3 regions. Original processing notes: Identification of gene segments yielded some 62 TRBV and about 15 TRBJ across samples. TCRdb re-called the multiplex PCR reads through MiXCR, storing one row per CDR3 protein. The V and J calls reflect TCRdb's pipeline rather than the authors' work. Of about 320,000 distinct CDR3 sequences in the sample, roughly 18% were seen once. This CDR3 spans 16 amino acids. V lost 6 bases to trimming and J lost 2 bases; unmatched junction nucleotides: 15. The germline gives CDR1 DFQATT, CDR2 SNEGSKA (reference sequence). This clonotype was seen ten or more times. Its specificity is unknown.

This sample comprised peripheral blood mononuclear cells (PBMCs), obtained at new diagnosis, from a patient treated with antithyroid drugs. The source is a female donor with Graves disease. The chain uses TRBV20-1 and TRBJ2-5, with 7 bases matching TRBD2. CDR3 region: CSARGPSGLLQETQYF. As DNA, the CDR3 is TGCAGTGCAAGGGGCCCTAGCGGACTCCTTCAAGAGACCCAGTACTTC.